This T cell receptor (beta chain) was obtained from a study of cytomegalovirus exposure and HLA in healthy donors. Study-wide context: HLA-typed donors contributed about 85 million unique TCRs, which were held in an early data release.

The CDR3 is made up of 15 amino acids. V was clipped by 2 bases and J by 2 bases; unmatched bases: 3. Germline CDR1 is MNHNS and CDR2 is SASEGT. Amplification used 60 Vbeta primers and 13 Jbeta primers. Repertoires were generated with immunoSEQ multiplex PCR, while TCRdb's copy carries only in-frame clones and drops some. The table has 200,000 or so clones, 75% to 90% seen once. This TCR was sampled from a woman aged 50 to 60 in good health and CMV-seropositive. This chain links TRBV6-1 with TRBJ2-1; 7 bases match TRBD1. The sequencing input was PBMCs. CDR3 region: CASSENRGAYNEQFF. The CDR3 DNA sequence: TGTGCCAGCAGTGAAAACAGGGGAGCCTACAATGAGCAGTTCTTC.